This passage covers 20 T cell receptor beta chains from one sample sequenced in a study of T cell responses to AZD1222 COVID-19 vaccine. Assay: immunoSEQ multiplex PCR; the TCRdb copy retains only in-frame clones and omits some. Here the sample spans some 100,000 clones, around 87% being singletons. The sequences come from peripheral blood, collected on day 0 of MenACWY control vaccination. These receptor sequences come from an adult in good health.

The chain recombines TRBV10-2 with TRBJ1-1; no firm D call. This CDR3 comprises 15 residues. V was pared by 4 bases and J by 1 base, with 13 bases between. CDR1 and CDR2 from the germline V gene are WSHSY and SAAADI. CDR3 protein: CASSGRQWGNTEAFF. The CDR3 DNA follows: TGCGCCAGCAGTGGGCGGCAGTGGGGGAACACTGAAGCTTTCTTT.

The rearrangement links TRBV27 to TRBJ1-2, with D unclear. Trimming removed 4 bases at V and 2 bases at J, with 14 bases between. From germline, CDR1 is MNHEY and CDR2 SMNVEV (reference sequence). The length of the CDR3 is 15 residues. The DNA for the CDR3 is TGTGCCAGCAGTTCTTCTAGTGGGCAGAACTATGGCTACACCTTC. Its translation: CASSSSSGQNYGYTF.

The chain recombines TRBV7-2 with TRBJ2-3; maybe TRBD1 (5 bases). This CDR3 contains 16 residues. Looked up from germline, CDR1 is SGHTA and CDR2 is FQGNSA. V was cut by 1 base and J by 2 bases, with 13 bases left in between. The CDR3 nucleotides read TGTGCCAGCAGCTTAGGGGCAGGGTCGCACACAGATACGCAGTATTTT. Translated, it gives CASSLGAGSHTDTQYF.

The sample holds one count of this clone. The V call is TRBV5-4, the J call TRBJ1-1; D is ambiguous. Trimming took 1 base from V and 0 from J, leaving 4 bases between them. CDR1 SGHNT and CDR2 YYREEE come from the germline V gene (reference sequence). This CDR3 is built from 13 residues. The CDR3 protein is CASSLSVNTEAFF. The CDR3 region has the DNA TGTGCCAGCAGCTTGTCAGTGAACACTGAAGCTTTCTTT.

The chain carries TRBV12-3 or TRBV12-4 and TRBJ2-3; D unresolved. V was pared by 4 bases and J by 1 base, with 6 bases between. This CDR3 contains 13 residues. The CDR3 loop is CASSYRGTDTQYF. CDR3 coding DNA: TGTGCCAGCAGTTACCGGGGCACAGATACGCAGTATTTT.

The chain uses TRBV6-1 and TRBJ1-1; D is undetermined. This CDR3 spans 14 amino acids. Germline lookup yields CDR1 MNHNS and CDR2 SASEGT. The ends were cut back, 1 base at V and 1 base at J, with 7 bases in the middle. CDR3 nucleotides: TGTGCCAGCAGTGAAGTTTCCGGGAACACTGAAGCTTTCTTT. Amino acid sequence: CASSEVSGNTEAFF.

This sequence joins TRBV2 and TRBJ1-1; the D is unclear. The V end lost 1 base, the J end lost 2 bases, and 5 bases lay between the germline ends. Germline-derived CDR1 and CDR2 are SNHLY and FYNNEI. This CDR3 spans 13 amino acids. CDR3 protein: CASSEEVNTEAFF. The CDR3 region has the DNA TGTGCCAGCAGTGAAGAGGTTAACACTGAAGCTTTCTTT.

The chain combines TRBV6-5 with TRBJ2-5; 9 bases are a match to TRBD2. The V segment lost 1 base and the J segment 5 bases; nucleotides outside the gene matches: 5. Germline CDR1 and CDR2: MNHEY and SVGAGI. CDR3 length equals 15 residues. The CDR3 DNA follows: TGTGCCAGCAGTTACTGGGGCGGGGGGGCTGAGACCCAGTACTTC. This gives the protein CASSYWGGGAETQYF.

The V call is TRBV15, the J call TRBJ2-2, with TRBD1 matching 8 bases. V gave up 6 bases and J gave up 1 base; unmatched junction bases: 4. CDR1 and CDR2 (germline): LNHNV, YYDKDF (reference sequence). The CDR3 has 15 amino acids. This chain's CDR3 is CATRADRENTGELFF. As DNA, the CDR3 is TGTGCCACCAGGGCGGACAGGGAGAACACCGGGGAGCTGTTTTTT.

The chain has TRBV14 and TRBJ2-1, with 7 bases that match TRBD1. The CDR3 extends over 16 amino acids. Germline V gene data show CDR1 as SGHDN and CDR2 as FVKESK. Trimming took 0 bases from V and 4 from J; bases not matched to a gene: 6. The CDR3 region is CASSQEGDRPYNEQFF. As DNA, the CDR3 is TGTGCCAGCAGCCAAGAAGGGGACAGACCGTACAATGAGCAGTTCTTC. The full variable domain, rest sourced from reference TRBV14 and TRBJ2-1, is EAGVTQFPSHSVIEKGQTVTLRCDPISGHDNLYWYRRVMGKEIKFLLHFVKESKQDESGMPNNRFLAERTGGTYSTLKVQPAELEDSGVYFCASSQEGDRPYNEQFFGPGTRLTVL.

The rearrangement links TRBV7-6 to TRBJ1-6; a weak D match, TRBD1 (5 bases). The CDR3 is made up of 15 amino acids. CDR1 is SGHVS and CDR2 is FNYEAQ in the germline V gene. V lost 5 bases to trimming and J lost 10 bases, with 18 bases between them. The CDR3 region has the DNA TGTGCCAGCAGCGTCGGGACCCCCAACGGATCACCCCTCCACTTT. This translates into CASSVGTPNGSPLHF.

V gene TRBV30 combines with J gene TRBJ1-5; 7 bases map to TRBD1. The J segment lost 3 bases and the V segment lost 2 bases, leaving 10 bases of the junction unmatched. This CDR3 has 16 amino acids. Germline V lookup: CDR1 GTSNPN, CDR2 SVGIG (reference sequence). This chain's CDR3 is CAWSPTRTGFNQPQHF. The CDR3 nucleotides are TGTGCCTGGAGTCCAACCCGGACAGGTTTCAATCAGCCCCAGCATTTT.

The gene calls are TRBV7-8 and TRBJ2-7; TRBD1 aligns across 7 bases. J was trimmed by 3 bases and V by 1 base; bases with no gene match: 3. This CDR3 is 14 amino acids long. Germline lookup yields CDR1 SGHVS and CDR2 FQNEAQ. The chain's CDR3 is CASSLGRQGYEQYF. CDR3 sequence (DNA): TGTGCCAGCAGCTTAGGTCGACAGGGCTACGAGCAGTACTTC.

The rearrangement uses TRBV21-1 and TRBJ2-7; the DNA was not compared with TRBD1, the D call given in the table. TRBV21-1 is flagged as a pseudogene. CDR3 length equals 15 residues. The CDR3 is CASSKEGTGYHEQYF. The CDR3 nucleotides are TGTGCCAGCAGCAAAGAGGGGACAGGGTACCACGAGCAGTACTTC.

The DNA for the CDR3 is TGTGCCAGCTCCCCAAACGAGAACACTGAAGCTTTCTTT. Translating gives CASSPNENTEAFF. The chain recombines TRBV18 with TRBJ1-1; D is unclear. CDR1 and CDR2 from the germline V gene are KGHSH and LQKENI. This CDR3 spans 13 amino acids. The V end lost 6 bases, the J end lost 1 base, and 9 bases lay between the germline ends.

The V gene is TRBV21-1, the J gene TRBJ2-5. TRBV21-1 is marked as a pseudogene. The CDR3 sequence is 14 residues long. CDR3 in amino acids: CASSKRGEWQTQYF. DNA of the CDR3: TGTGCCAGCAGCAAAAGGGGGGAGTGGCAGACCCAGTACTTC.

J is TRBJ1-2 and V is TRBV18; D is possibly TRBD1 (5 bases). V was pared by 3 bases and J by 6 bases, with 14 bases between. The CDR3 sequence is 14 residues long. Germline CDR1 reads KGHSH; CDR2 reads LQKENI. The CDR3 spells CASSPNGAGHGYTF. The CDR3 coding sequence is TGTGCCAGCTCACCGAACGGGGCTGGGCATGGCTACACCTTC.

CDR3 amino acids: CASSPGQGKEKLFF. The CDR3 DNA reads TGTGCCAGCAGTCCCGGACAGGGGAAGGAAAAACTGTTTTTT. The gene calls are TRBV6-2 or TRBV6-3 and TRBJ1-4; 9 nucleotides agree with TRBD1. The germline CDR1 and CDR2 sequences are MNHEY and SVGEGT. The CDR3 covers 14 residues. Losses at the gene ends were 5 bases for V and 8 bases for J; bases not matched to a gene: 6.

As to this clone: At one boundary the junction diverges from the germline segment, which might be a read error. The V call is TRBV29-1, the J call TRBJ2-3; D is possibly TRBD1 or TRBD2 (6 bases each). From germline, CDR1 is SQVTM and CDR2 ANQGSEA. CDR3 size: 15 residues. In nucleotides, the CDR3 is TGCAGCGTCGAAGGGGGGCCTCATAGCACAGATACGCAGTATTTT. It encodes CSVEGGPHSTDTQYF.

This chain uses TRBV9 with TRBJ1-3; D not resolved. V was cut by 1 base and J by 4 bases, with 12 bases left in between. This CDR3 has 15 amino acids. Germline V gene sequence: CDR1 SGDLS, CDR2 YYNGEE. CDR3 sequence (DNA): TGTGCCAGCAGCGTAACCTCCGCGAGAGGAAACACCATATATTTT. Its protein is CASSVTSARGNTIYF.